This TCR beta chain originates from a study of siplizumab effects on memory and regulatory T cells (dated by TCRdb to between 2017 and 2020). In terms of the full investigation: The study examined how the anti-CD2 antibody siplizumab affects alloreactive T-cell subsets in allogeneic mixed lymphocyte reactions built from human PBMCs. The research as a whole found: Among mappable alloreactive CD4+ clones, an average Treg-derived fraction of less than 70% was observed with siplizumab, compared with 26.9% in control reactions. The cumulative frequency of alloreactive sequences that could be traced back to unstimulated CD4+ memory T cells was significantly reduced by siplizumab. Compared with memory T cells, unstimulated naive T cells appeared more diverse, and naive cells seemed to make a substantial contribution to the alloresponse. For roughly 75-95% of proliferating CD4+ or CD8+ clones, no naive or memory phenotype could be assigned. Because sequences below about 10^-5 frequency were poorly captured, only a minor fraction of alloreactive clones could be mapped to unstimulated subsets. No functional confirmation was obtained for the suppressive function of proliferating Tregs from siplizumab cultures.

Sorted unstimulated T cells and proliferating T cells recovered from mixed lymphocyte reactions were subjected to TCRbeta CDR3 sequencing. Fresh whole blood from approximately ten HLA-typed healthy donors was used to isolate PBMCs. To map where alloreactive clones came from, CD4+ regulatory T cells in the unstimulated state were FACS-sorted. Details on this clone: Its recognized antigen is unknown. No much larger clone is present one base from it, and per-base qualities are unavailable.

Library method: the immunoSEQ multiplex PCR assay. Each sample had some 9.7 x 10^4 TCR templates assayed by the deep sequencing platform. Genomic DNA extracted from sorted T cells was used for TCRbeta CDR3 sequencing. As for how the authors treated the data: The R programming language was used for clonal analysis of the TCRbeta CDR3 data. Alloreactive CD4+ and CD8+ clones were defined by comparing unstimulated samples with post-reaction CFSE-low samples. By matching sequences to the repertoires of sorted unstimulated Treg and non-Treg cells, each alloreactive CD4+ clone was assigned a regulatory or non-regulatory origin. Here the immuneACCESS table is served through TCRdb, limited to in-frame sequences with V and J called. Missing clones are a known gap in these copies; in checked studies unresolved V genes cover under half, and the rest lacks a known reason. The DNA gave D and trimming, while V, J and clone size come from that table. The sample table contains 95,000 to 110,000 clones; only one count was recorded for 93% of them. The biggest ten clones account for about 0.62% of the sample.

Sequences were obtained from Tregs sorted from blood. The TCR comes from a human donor in good health.

This receptor carries the CDR3 CASSPRDRRYEQYF. The DNA sequence reads TGTGCCAGCAGCCCCCGGGATCGCCGCTACGAGCAGTACTTC. This chain is built from TRBV11-3 and TRBJ2-7; TRBD2 might be the D gene, on 5 matching bases. At the junction V is shortened by 5 bases and J by 3 bases, with 14 bases in between. From cysteine to phenylalanine, the CDR3 is 14 amino acids long. Solely the CDR3 DNA is kept, with 42 bases framed from the first base. From the germline V gene, CDR1 is SGHNT and CDR2 is YENEEA.